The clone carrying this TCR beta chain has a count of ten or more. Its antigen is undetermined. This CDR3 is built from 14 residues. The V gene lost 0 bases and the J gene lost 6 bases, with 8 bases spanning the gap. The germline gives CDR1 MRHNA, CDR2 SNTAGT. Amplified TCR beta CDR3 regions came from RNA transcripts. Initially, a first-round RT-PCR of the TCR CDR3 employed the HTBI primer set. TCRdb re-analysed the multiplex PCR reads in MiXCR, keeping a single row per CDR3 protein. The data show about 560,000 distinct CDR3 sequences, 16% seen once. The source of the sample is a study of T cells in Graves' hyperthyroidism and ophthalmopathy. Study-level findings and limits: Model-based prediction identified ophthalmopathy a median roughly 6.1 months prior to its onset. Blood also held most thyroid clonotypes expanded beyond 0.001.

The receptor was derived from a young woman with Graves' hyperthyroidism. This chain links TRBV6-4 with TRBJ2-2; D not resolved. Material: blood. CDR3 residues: CASSDSAAAGELFF. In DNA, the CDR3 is TGTGCCAGCAGTGACTCGGCAGCAGCCGGGGAGCTGTTTTTT.